Sequencing of this T cell receptor beta chain was carried out in a study of cytomegalovirus exposure and HLA in healthy donors. Study-wide results and limits: DRB1 showed the most TCR associations and HLA-C the fewest in a later analysis, as rates varied by HLA locus. Investigators reported approximately 150 TCR beta chains as tied to cytomegalovirus. Several V segments, TRBV6-2 and TRBV6-3 among them, could not be told apart and were dropped. Rare TCR sequences dominated, though some public TCRs recurred in many donors.

The PCR had 60 Vbeta and 13 Jbeta primers. Generated by immunoSEQ multiplex PCR, the TCRdb table keeps only in-frame clones and is missing some. The sample has some 90,000 clones; around 86% are singletons. A note on this clone: What it recognizes is unknown.

V was pared by 7 bases and J by 8 bases, with 18 bases of the junction left unmatched. The CDR3 has 17 amino acids. Germline loops: CDR1 LNHDA, CDR2 SQIVND (reference sequence). J is TRBJ2-4 and V is TRBV19, with 9 nucleotides matching TRBD1. This TCR derives from a woman in her seventies in good health and CMV-seropositive. Sequencing input: PBMCs. CDR3: CASTPRQGVSSQDIQYF. In DNA, the CDR3 is TGTGCCAGTACCCCTCGACAGGGGGTATCTAGCCAGGACATTCAGTACTTC.